Each of the 11 T cell receptor beta chains below was sequenced from the same sample in a study of T cells in narcolepsy. Sequencing used immunoSEQ multiplex PCR; TCRdb keeps in-frame clones, though not all of them. This sample has tens of thousands of clones, with around 74% found just once. The sample consisted of memory (CD45RA-) CD4+ T cells from blood. These receptors were obtained from a human donor in good health.

This clone has only one observation. The V gene is TRBV27, the J gene TRBJ2-6; either TRBD1 or TRBD2 may fit D (5 bases each). The germline CDR1 and CDR2 sequences are MNHEY and SMNVEV (reference sequence). This CDR3 has 19 residues. V dropped 4 bases and J dropped 2 bases, with 21 bases sitting between them. The CDR3: CASSSAPGRQRPGANVLTF. The CDR3 coding sequence is TGTGCCAGCAGTTCTGCTCCGGGACGGCAGCGACCTGGGGCCAACGTCCTGACTTTC.

J is TRBJ2-7 and V is TRBV6-6; D is tentatively TRBD1 or TRBD2 (7 bases each). Germline CDR1 is MNHNY and CDR2 is SVGAGI (reference sequence). V lost 7 bases to trimming and J lost 0 bases, with 16 bases between them. The CDR3 spans 15 residues. DNA for the CDR3: TGTGCCAGCAAGGGGGGGGCAGGGGGCTCCTACGAGCAGTACTTC. This sequence encodes CASKGGAGGSYEQYF.

The chain joins TRBV7-2 to TRBJ2-5; either TRBD1 or TRBD2 may supply D (6 bases each). Germline V CDR1 and CDR2: SGHTA, FQGNSA. The CDR3 sequence is 15 residues long. The V end was cut by 11 bases, the J end by 5 bases, with 24 bases between. CDR3 nucleotides: TGTGCCGCAGCAGGGGCCCCCAGCCGGGGGGAGACCCAGTACTTC. Amino acid sequence: CAAAGAPSRGETQYF.

In nucleotides, the CDR3 is TGTGCCAGCAGCCCACAGAGGAACACCGGGGAGCTGTTTTTT. Its translation: CASSPQRNTGELFF. The rearrangement links TRBV2 to TRBJ2-2; D call uncertain. Trimming shortened V by 6 bases and J by 1 base, and 9 bases separated the two germline ends. The CDR3 is 14 residues long. The germline V gene encodes CDR1 SNHLY and CDR2 FYNNEI.

CDR3 coding DNA: TGTGCCAGCAGAAACAAAGCGCTAGACTACGAGCAGTACTTC. This codes for CASRNKALDYEQYF. This chain connects TRBV11-2 to TRBJ2-7, with unresolved D. Looked up from germline, CDR1 is SGHAT and CDR2 is FQNNGV. Between the trimmed V and J ends, which lost 6 bases and 3 bases, there was a span of 15 bases. The CDR3 totals 14 residues.

This chain connects TRBV12-5 to TRBJ2-7, with D unresolved. Trimming left V 7 bases short and J 0 bases short, with 10 bases between. CDR3 size: 13 residues. Germline lookup yields CDR1 LGHNT and CDR2 FRNRAP. The CDR3 bases are TGTGCTAGTGCCGCCAGTAACTCCTACGAGCAGTACTTC. Translated: CASAASNSYEQYF. The variable domain in full, completed from reference TRBV12-5 and TRBJ2-7, reads DARVTQTPRHKVTEMGQEVTMRCQPILGHNTVFWYRQTMMQGLELLAYFRNRAPLDDSGMPKDRFSAEMPDATLATLKIQPSEPRDSAVYFCASAASNSYEQYFGPGTRLTVT.

The rearrangement links TRBV18 to TRBJ1-2; no clear D gene. Germline V gives CDR1 KGHSH, CDR2 LQKENI. With 6 bases removed from V and 4 bases from J, the gap between germline ends came to 15 bases. The CDR3 has 14 amino acids. The CDR3 spells CASSRVGDRYGYTF. The CDR3 coding sequence is TGTGCCAGCTCCCGGGTCGGTGACCGCTATGGCTACACCTTC.

This sequence joins TRBV5-5 and TRBJ2-5; 11 positions match TRBD2. The CDR3 consists of 17 residues. The V segment lost 0 bases and the J segment 4 bases; nucleotides outside the gene matches: 8. From germline, CDR1 is SGHKS and CDR2 YYEKEE (reference sequence). CDR3: CASSLGFTSGSVETQYF. The DNA of the CDR3 is TGTGCCAGCAGCTTGGGGTTCACTAGCGGGAGTGTAGAGACCCAGTACTTC.

The chain recombines TRBV2 with TRBJ2-7; 12 bases fit TRBD2. CDR1 SNHLY and CDR2 FYNNEI come from the germline V gene. V shed 6 bases and J 6 bases; nucleotides not matched to a gene: 6. This CDR3 comprises 14 residues. The CDR3, as DNA: TGTGCCAGCAGGCGACTAGCGGGAGCTGGCGAGCAGTACTTC. It specifies CASRRLAGAGEQYF.

This clone was observed a handful of times. The chain joins TRBV2 to TRBJ2-1, with TRBD1 matching over 7 bases. The germline V gene encodes CDR1 SNHLY and CDR2 FYNNEI. The CDR3 is made up of 18 amino acids. J lost 5 bases, V lost 6 bases, and 19 bases had no gene match. CDR3: CASRDVGLRDRDDNEQFF. As DNA, the CDR3 is TGTGCCAGCAGAGATGTCGGTTTGAGAGACAGGGACGACAATGAGCAGTTCTTC.

As DNA, the CDR3 is TGTGCCAGCAGCTTCTGGCGGGGTGGCACAGATACGCAGTATTTT. This codes for CASSFWRGGTDTQYF. The chain recombines TRBV7-9 with TRBJ2-3; D possibly corresponds to TRBD2 (6 bases). The CDR3 length is 15 residues. The V gene's germline CDR1 is SEHNR and CDR2 FQNEAQ (reference sequence). The V and J ends lost 3 bases and 1 base respectively, with 11 bases between them. Drawing the rest from reference TRBV7-9 and TRBJ2-3, the complete variable domain is DTGVSQNPRHKITKRGQNVTFRCDPISEHNRLYWYRQTLGQGPEFLTYFQNEAQLEKSRLLSDRFSAERPKGSFSTLEIQRTEQGDSAMYLCASSFWRGGTDTQYFGPGTRLTVL.